These T cell receptor beta chains were read from a single sample in a study of blood T cells in healthy people across ages. TCRdb processed the 5' RACE reads anew with MiXCR; each CDR3 protein has one entry. In the table there are fewer than 1,000,000 distinct CDR3 sequences, under 45% of which are singletons. Material: blood. Receptor source: a man in his sixties in good health. CDR3s leave out the opening cysteine and the closing phenylalanine or tryptophan.

TRBV7-2	TRBJ2-1	ASRVAGGPNYNEQF
TRBV12-3/TRBV12-4	TRBJ1-5	ASSDRGQTYQPQH
TRBV11-3	TRBJ2-4	ATAGRLGGNIQY
TRBV27	TRBJ2-7	ASSLVGTGSSYEQY
TRBV7-3	-	ASSFFGGAQETQY
TRBV6-2/TRBV6-3	TRBJ2-7	ASSYTFDVAGLAGALSSYEQY
TRBV24-1	TRBJ2-3	ATSTSGGVTDTQY
TRBV6-2/TRBV6-3	TRBJ1-5	ASSRQGFGNQPQH
TRBV3-1	TRBJ1-2	ASSHSSNSYNYGYT
TRBV29-1	TRBJ2-3	SADRGTLTDTQY
TRBV27	TRBJ2-1	ASVESRGESYNEQF
TRBV6-2/TRBV6-3	TRBJ1-5	ASRQTNQPQH
TRBV6-6	TRBJ1-1	ASTSWQENTEAF
TRBV4-3	TRBJ2-3	ASSQDLGGQSLGLY
TRBV7-3	TRBJ1-6	ASSQGLGSPLH
TRBV18	TRBJ2-3	ASSPPRLAGARTDTQY
TRBV20-1	TRBJ2-7	SARDYDFTEQY
TRBV30	TRBJ1-4	AWKAGTPNEKLF
TRBV3-1	TRBJ2-3	ASSQPGSADTQY
TRBV5-1	TRBJ1-2	ASSVGRQADYT
TRBV29-1	TRBJ2-1	SVQTGLTYNEQF
TRBV30	TRBJ1-1	AWSRGWAAEAF
TRBV28	TRBJ2-7	ASSFLETYEQY
TRBV7-2	TRBJ2-3	ASSSWRDTQY
TRBV6-5	-	ASSYSGHGPYEQY
TRBV3-1	TRBJ2-7	ASSRRGLGYEQY
TRBV6-6	TRBJ1-2	ASSPTGPYGYT
TRBV6-2/TRBV6-3	TRBJ1-2	ASSLAEGGYT
TRBV13	TRBJ2-5	ASSSTGDLRTQY
TRBV4-3	TRBJ1-1	ASSQVDRVTEAF
TRBV20-1	TRBJ2-3	SASRQGLADTQY
TRBV12-3/TRBV12-4	TRBJ1-6	AGGRWGSSYNSPLH
TRBV29-1	TRBJ2-7	SVLGTGPYEQY
TRBV6-2/TRBV6-3	TRBJ2-1	ASSYGGGIYNEQF
TRBV7-9	TRBJ1-2	ASSPDLMPANYGYT
TRBV7-2	TRBJ2-1	ASSPSGGAINEQF